This TCR beta chain appears in the sequencing data of a study of blood T cell repertoires in COVID-19. For the study at large: Donors in the United States, Italy and Spain gave samples during acute or convalescent COVID-19. Sources were T cells, B-cell-depleted T cells, or PBMCs; the material itself was cDNA or gDNA.

The length of the CDR3 is 17 residues. The V end was cut by 0 bases, the J end by 8 bases, with 20 bases between. Germline lookup yields CDR1 LGHNA and CDR2 YSLEER. Original data processing: For nucleated cells, counts were estimated from reference gene primer amplification. Repertoires were generated with immunoSEQ multiplex PCR, while TCRdb's copy carries only in-frame clones and drops some. V, J and clone size were drawn from that table, and D and trimming were deduced from the DNA. This sample has about 160,000 clones, with over 80% found just once. While infection was still active, Seattle patients were enrolled and then followed longitudinally.

J is TRBJ2-1 and V is TRBV4-3; D possibly corresponds to TRBD1 (6 bases). Sequencing was done on a sample of peripheral blood. The origin of this receptor is a man aged 25 to 40 with COVID-19, enrolled during active disease. CDR3 DNA: TGCGCCAGCAGCCAAGATACCAGGGGATCCCTGGCGGATGAGCAGTTCTTC. Translation gives CASSQDTRGSLADEQFF.